This TCR beta chain was recorded in a study of cytomegalovirus exposure and HLA in healthy donors. Study-level information: Unique TCR beta sequences numbering approximately 120 million came from 150 million to 200 million T cells in an earlier analysis. Study outcomes and limitations: TCR beta sequences reportedly predicted most subjects' HLA-A and HLA-B alleles accurately. Three of the chains that were CMV-associated were confirmed in vitro to be specific for CMV antigens.

Notes on this clone: Its cognate antigen is unknown.

The PCR employed 60 Vbeta primers together with 13 Jbeta primers. Source study methods: Unique TCR beta chains totaled about 73 million in a later count, with approximately 11 million of them shared. TCRdb's table, derived via immunoSEQ multiplex PCR, lists solely in-frame clones and lacks some. V and J calls and clone size come straight from that table; D and trimming were deduced from the DNA. There are around 86,000 clones in the sample; almost 80% occur only once, and around 6% lies in the top ten. Sequencing was done on a sample of PBMCs. The sequence came from a female donor in good health and CMV-seronegative.

The CDR3 here is CATNRGGSDTQYF. The CDR3 DNA reads as TGTGCCACCAATCGCGGGGGGTCAGATACGCAGTATTTT. The rearrangement uses TRBV9 and TRBJ2-3, with 8 bases that match TRBD2. Per germline, CDR1 SGDLS and CDR2 YYNGEE. The CDR3 runs 13 residues. After removal of 9 bases from V and 4 bases from J, the junction contained 7 bases not matched to a gene.